The T cell receptor (beta chain) under discussion was sequenced for a study of response to subunit inactivated influenza vaccine (dated by TCRdb to the late 2010s). Regarding the study in general: The study used deep quantitative T cell receptor repertoire profiling to track responses to a trivalent subunit inactivated influenza vaccine.

Library method: RT-PCR. The sequencing machine was an Illumina HiSeq 2500. TCRdb took the public reads, trimmed them with fastp at Q25, ran MiXCR for clone calling and kept in-frame beta chains. Entries that share a CDR3 protein sequence are merged under the most common genes and DNA. In all, the sample holds 500,000 to 550,000 distinct CDR3 sequences, and less than 25% of those were seen once. In total, the top ten clones hold approximately 3% of the sample. The investigation overall reported the following: The authors proposed that each seasonal influenza vaccination may bring in only a limited number of new T cells.

On this clonotype itself: Its antigen is not yet known. Nothing much larger sits one base from this clone, and base qualities are not available.

This sample was also put to use in a study of T cells expressing NK-cell markers. As the second study states: 5'RACE template switching, by which a universal primer site and unique molecular identifiers were added, was used to make TCR beta cDNA libraries. Three sorted T-cell subsets (CD3+CD56+NKG2C+, CD3+CD56+NKG2C- and CD3+CD56-NKG2C+) from under 10 donors had their TCR beta-chain repertoires profiled. Among the eight sequenced donors, only one was HCMV-seronegative, while the other seven were HCMV-seropositive. In several experiments an anti-gammadeltaTCR antibody was added to restrict sorting to alphabetaTCR-expressing T cells. For over five donors, the dominant CD3+CD56+NKG2C+ clonotypes were among the top 10 CD8+ clonotypes and accounted for 1.0-7.0% of CD8+ T cells. Those dominant clonotypes were again the most abundant among CD3+CD56-NKG2C+ cells in a few donors, at roughly 25-65%. It remained unclear whether the expanded NKG2C-expressing T cell clones were specific for HCMV antigens. The eight sequenced donors were randomly selected healthy volunteers, three men and five women. To determine HCMV serostatus, a commercial ELISA kit was used to detect HCMV-specific IgG in serum. Peripheral blood mononuclear cells were isolated from blood by Ficoll density gradient centrifugation. Using Miltenyi isolation kits, CD4+ and CD8+ T cells were isolated from PBMC through magnetic immunoseparation. cDNA synthesis was primed from the TCR beta constant segment and was followed by two successive PCR amplification steps. Libraries were sequenced as 2 x 150 bp reads on Illumina HiSeq 2000/2500, MiSeq or NextSeq. MIGEC was used to demultiplex reads and group the reads by UMI, and MiTCR was used to assemble and quantify clonotypes. To remove erroneous sequences, TCR cDNA sequences were retained only when supported by two or more reads. The tcR package was used for downstream repertoire analysis, with clonotypes matched between fractions based on CDR3 nucleotide sequence plus V segment. VDJmatch was used to annotate antigen specificity against VDJdb, with one amino acid substitution allowed in CDR3.

The clonotype originates from a man in his forties or fifties who received an inactivated influenza vaccine. Donor details come from another sample of the same person, matched by shared clones. The sequenced sample was CD4+ T cells sorted from PBMCs, obtained approximately 13 days after vaccination.

The encoded CDR3 is CTPFLASPYNEQFF. The sequenced DNA is TGCACCCCGTTCCTAGCGAGTCCCTACAATGAGCAGTTCTTC. The sequence is built from TRBV20-1 and TRBJ2-1, with TRBD2 tentatively as D gene (6 bases match). The CDR3, cysteine through phenylalanine, is 14 amino acids long. Just CDR3 DNA is preserved here, 42 bases in frame from base 1. Taken from the germline V gene (reference sequence), the CDR1 and CDR2 loops are DFQATT and SNEGSKA.